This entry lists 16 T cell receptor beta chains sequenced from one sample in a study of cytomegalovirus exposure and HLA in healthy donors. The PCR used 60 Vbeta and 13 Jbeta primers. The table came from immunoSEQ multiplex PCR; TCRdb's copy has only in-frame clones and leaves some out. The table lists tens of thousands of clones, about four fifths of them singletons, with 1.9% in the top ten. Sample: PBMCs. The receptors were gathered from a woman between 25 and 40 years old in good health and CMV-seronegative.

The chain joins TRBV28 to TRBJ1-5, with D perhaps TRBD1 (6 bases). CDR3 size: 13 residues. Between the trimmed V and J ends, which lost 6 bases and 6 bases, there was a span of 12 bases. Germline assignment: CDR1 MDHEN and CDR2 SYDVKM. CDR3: CASRVTGSQPQHF. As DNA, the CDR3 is TGTGCCAGCAGGGTGACAGGAAGTCAGCCCCAGCATTTT.

The CDR3 loop reads CASSIPGTGVHEQYF. Here the CDR3 DNA reads TGTGCCAGCTCAATACCCGGGACAGGGGTCCACGAGCAGTACTTC. This chain connects TRBV18 to TRBJ2-5; 10 positions match TRBD1. The J call is uncertain, as TRBJ2-7 better fits the DNA end. The CDR3 length is 15 residues. Per germline, CDR1 KGHSH and CDR2 LQKENI.

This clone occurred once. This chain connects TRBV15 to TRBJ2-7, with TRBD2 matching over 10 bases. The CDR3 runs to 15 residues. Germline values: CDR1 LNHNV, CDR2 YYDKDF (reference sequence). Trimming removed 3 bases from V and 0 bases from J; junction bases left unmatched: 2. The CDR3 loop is CATSSSSGSSYEQYF. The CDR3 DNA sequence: TGTGCCACCAGCAGTTCTAGCGGGAGCTCCTACGAGCAGTACTTC.

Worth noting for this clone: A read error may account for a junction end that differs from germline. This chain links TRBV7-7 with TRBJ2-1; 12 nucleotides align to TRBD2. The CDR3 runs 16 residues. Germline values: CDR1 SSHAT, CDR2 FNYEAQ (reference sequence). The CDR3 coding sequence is TGTGCTAGCAGCCAAGAACTAGCGGGAGGTACGGATGAGCAGTTCTTC. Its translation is CASSQELAGGTDEQFF.

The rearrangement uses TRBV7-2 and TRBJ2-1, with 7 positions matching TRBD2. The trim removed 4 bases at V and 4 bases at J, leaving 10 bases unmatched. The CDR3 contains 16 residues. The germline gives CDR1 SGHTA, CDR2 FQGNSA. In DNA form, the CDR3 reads TGTGCCAGCAGCTCGGCCGGGGGGACCTCTTACAATGAGCAGTTCTTC. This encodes CASSSAGGTSYNEQFF.

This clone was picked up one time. In DNA, the CDR3 is TGTGCCAGCAGCCCTCCGACAGGGGCCTTCACTGAAGCTTTCTTT. This codes for CASSPPTGAFTEAFF. The chain recombines TRBV9 with TRBJ1-1; 8 bases are a match to TRBD1. Germline V gives CDR1 SGDLS, CDR2 YYNGEE. Trimming at V came to 4 bases and at J to 4 bases, leaving 9 bases not matched to a gene. The CDR3 runs to 15 residues.

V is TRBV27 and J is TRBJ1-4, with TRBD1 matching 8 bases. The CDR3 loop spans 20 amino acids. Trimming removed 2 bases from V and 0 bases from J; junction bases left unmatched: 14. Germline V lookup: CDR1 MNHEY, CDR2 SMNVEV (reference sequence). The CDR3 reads CASSLIYRGGGQATNEKLFF. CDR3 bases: TGTGCCAGCAGTTTAATTTACCGTGGGGGGGGACAGGCAACTAATGAAAAACTGTTTTTT.

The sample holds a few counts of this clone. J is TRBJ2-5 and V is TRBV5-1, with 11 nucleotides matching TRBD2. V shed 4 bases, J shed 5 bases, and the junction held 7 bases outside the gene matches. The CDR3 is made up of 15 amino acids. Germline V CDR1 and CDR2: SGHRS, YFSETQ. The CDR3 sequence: CASSQATSGSETQYF. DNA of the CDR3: TGCGCCAGCAGCCAGGCCACTAGCGGGAGCGAGACCCAGTACTTC.

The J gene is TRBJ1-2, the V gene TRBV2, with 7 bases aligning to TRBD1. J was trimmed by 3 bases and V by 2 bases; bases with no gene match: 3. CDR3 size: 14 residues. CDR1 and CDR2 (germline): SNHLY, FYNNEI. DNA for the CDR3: TGTGCCAGCAGTGAAACTACAGGGGACTATGGCTACACCTTC. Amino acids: CASSETTGDYGYTF. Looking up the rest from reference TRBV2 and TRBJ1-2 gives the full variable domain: EPEVTQTPSHQVTQMGQEVILRCVPISNHLYFYWYRQILGQKVEFLVSFYNNEISEKSEIFDDQFSVERPDGSNFTLKIRSTKLEDSAMYFCASSETTGDYGYTFGSGTRLTVV.

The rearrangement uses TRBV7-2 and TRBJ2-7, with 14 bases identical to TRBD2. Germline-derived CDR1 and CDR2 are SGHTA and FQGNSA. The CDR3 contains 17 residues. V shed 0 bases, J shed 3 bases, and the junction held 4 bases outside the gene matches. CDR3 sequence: CASSLAGTSGRIYEQYF. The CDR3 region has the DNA TGTGCCAGCAGCTTAGCCGGGACTAGCGGGAGAATCTACGAGCAGTACTTC.

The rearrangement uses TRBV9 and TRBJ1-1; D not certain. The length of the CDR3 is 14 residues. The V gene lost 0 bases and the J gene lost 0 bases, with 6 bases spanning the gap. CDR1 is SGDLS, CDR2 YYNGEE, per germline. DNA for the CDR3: TGTGCCAGCAGCGTAGGTCCCTTGAACACTGAAGCTTTCTTT. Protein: CASSVGPLNTEAFF.

The CDR3 spells CASSPTSMTGANVLTF. CDR3 nucleotide sequence: TGTGCCAGCAGCCCCACAAGTATGACAGGGGCCAACGTCCTGACTTTC. The J gene is TRBJ2-6, the V gene TRBV7-8, with no clear D. V dropped 5 bases and J dropped 4 bases, with 15 bases sitting between them. Germline CDR1 SGHVS, CDR2 FQNEAQ. The CDR3 loop spans 16 amino acids.

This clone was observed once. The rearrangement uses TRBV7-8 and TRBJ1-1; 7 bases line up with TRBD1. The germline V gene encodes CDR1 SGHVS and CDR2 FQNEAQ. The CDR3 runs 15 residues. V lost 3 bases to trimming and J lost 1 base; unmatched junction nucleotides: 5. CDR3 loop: CASSFRDSSNTEAFF. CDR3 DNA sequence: TGTGCCAGCAGCTTCAGGGACAGCTCGAACACTGAAGCTTTCTTT.

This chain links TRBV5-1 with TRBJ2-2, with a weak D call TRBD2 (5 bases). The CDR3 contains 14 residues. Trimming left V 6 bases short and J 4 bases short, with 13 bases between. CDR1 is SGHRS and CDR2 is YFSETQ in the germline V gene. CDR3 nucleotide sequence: TGCGCCAGCAAAGAGGGAGCGGCCACCGGGGAGCTGTTTTTT. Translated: CASKEGAATGELFF.

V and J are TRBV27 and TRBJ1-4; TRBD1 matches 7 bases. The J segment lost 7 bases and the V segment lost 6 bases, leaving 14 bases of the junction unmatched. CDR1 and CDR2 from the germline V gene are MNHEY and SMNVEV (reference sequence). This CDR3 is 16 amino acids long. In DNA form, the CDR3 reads TGTGCCAGCAGAAAAATCAAGGGGGCGCCGTCTGAAAAACTGTTTTTT. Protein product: CASRKIKGAPSEKLFF.

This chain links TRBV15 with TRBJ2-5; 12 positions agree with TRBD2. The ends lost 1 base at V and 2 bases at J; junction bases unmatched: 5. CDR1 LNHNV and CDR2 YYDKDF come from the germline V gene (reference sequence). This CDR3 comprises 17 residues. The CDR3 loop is CATSRGTSGKGQETQYF. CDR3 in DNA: TGTGCCACCAGCAGAGGGACTAGCGGGAAGGGGCAAGAGACCCAGTACTTC.